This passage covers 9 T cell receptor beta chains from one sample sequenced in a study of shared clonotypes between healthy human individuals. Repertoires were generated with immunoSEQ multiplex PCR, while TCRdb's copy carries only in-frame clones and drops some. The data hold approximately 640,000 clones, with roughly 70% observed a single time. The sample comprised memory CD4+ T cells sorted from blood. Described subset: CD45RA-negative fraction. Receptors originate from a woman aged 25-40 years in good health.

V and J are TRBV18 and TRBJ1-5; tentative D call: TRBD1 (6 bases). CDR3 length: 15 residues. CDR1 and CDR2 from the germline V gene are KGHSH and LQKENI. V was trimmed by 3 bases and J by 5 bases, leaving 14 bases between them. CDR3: CASSPIGQQDQPQHF. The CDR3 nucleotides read TGTGCCAGCTCACCGATTGGACAGCAAGATCAGCCCCAGCATTTT.

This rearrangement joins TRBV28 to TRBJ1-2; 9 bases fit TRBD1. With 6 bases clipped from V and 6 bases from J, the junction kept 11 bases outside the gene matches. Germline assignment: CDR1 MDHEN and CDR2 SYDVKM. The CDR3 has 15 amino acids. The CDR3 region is CASSKPGQGLDGYTF. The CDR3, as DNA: TGTGCCAGCAGCAAGCCGGGACAGGGCCTGGATGGCTACACCTTC.

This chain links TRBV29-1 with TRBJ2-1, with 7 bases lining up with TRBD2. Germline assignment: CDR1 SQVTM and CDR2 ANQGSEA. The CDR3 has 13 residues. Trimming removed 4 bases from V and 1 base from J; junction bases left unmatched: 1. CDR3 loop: CSVVGGSYNEQFF. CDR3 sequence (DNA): TGCAGCGTTGTGGGGGGGTCCTACAATGAGCAGTTCTTC.

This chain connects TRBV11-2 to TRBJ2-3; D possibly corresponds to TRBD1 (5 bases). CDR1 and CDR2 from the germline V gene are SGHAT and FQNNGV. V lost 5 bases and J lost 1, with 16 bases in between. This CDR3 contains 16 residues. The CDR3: CASSGQTGAGTDTQYF. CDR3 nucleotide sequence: TGTGCCAGCAGCGGCCAGACTGGGGCTGGCACAGATACGCAGTATTTT.

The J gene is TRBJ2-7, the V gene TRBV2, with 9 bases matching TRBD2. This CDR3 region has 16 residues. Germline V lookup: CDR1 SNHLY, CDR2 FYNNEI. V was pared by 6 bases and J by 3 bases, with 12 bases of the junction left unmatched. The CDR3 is CASRDQAGGELYEQYF. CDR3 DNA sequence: TGTGCCAGCAGGGATCAAGCGGGAGGAGAACTCTACGAGCAGTACTTC.

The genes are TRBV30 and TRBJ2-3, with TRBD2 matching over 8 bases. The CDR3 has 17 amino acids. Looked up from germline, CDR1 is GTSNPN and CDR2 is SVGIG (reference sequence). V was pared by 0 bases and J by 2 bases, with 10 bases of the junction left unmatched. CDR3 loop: CAWSVLAGRGYTDTQYF. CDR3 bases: TGTGCCTGGAGTGTCTTAGCGGGACGGGGGTACACAGATACGCAGTATTTT.

CDR3 sequence: CASSPGLDRLSQPQHF. Here the CDR3 DNA reads TGCGCCAGCAGCCCAGGGTTAGACAGGCTTAGTCAGCCCCAGCATTTT. The chain links TRBV5-1 to TRBJ1-5; D possibly corresponds to TRBD1 (6 bases). The CDR3 consists of 16 residues. The germline gives CDR1 SGHRS, CDR2 YFSETQ. Trimming shortened V by 4 bases and J by 6 bases, and 20 bases separated the two germline ends. Filled out from reference TRBV5-1 and TRBJ1-5, the complete variable domain reads KAGVTQTPRYLIKTRGQQVTLSCSPISGHRSVSWYQQTPGQGLQFLFEYFSETQRNKGNFPGRFSGRQFSNSRSEMNVSTLELGDSALYLCASSPGLDRLSQPQHFGDGTRLSIL.

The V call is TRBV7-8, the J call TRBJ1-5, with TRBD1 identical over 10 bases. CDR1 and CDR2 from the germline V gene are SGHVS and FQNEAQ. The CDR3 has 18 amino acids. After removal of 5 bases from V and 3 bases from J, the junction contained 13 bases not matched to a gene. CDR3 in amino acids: CASSPLPGTGDFNQPQHF. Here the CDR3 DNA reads TGTGCCAGCAGCCCGCTACCCGGGACAGGGGACTTCAATCAGCCCCAGCATTTT.

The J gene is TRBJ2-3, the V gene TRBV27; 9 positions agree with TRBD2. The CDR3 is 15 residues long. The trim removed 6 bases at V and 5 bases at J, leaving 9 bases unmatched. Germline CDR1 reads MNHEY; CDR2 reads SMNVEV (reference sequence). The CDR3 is CASRLAGATEDTQYF. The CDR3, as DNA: TGTGCCAGCAGATTAGCGGGAGCGACCGAAGATACGCAGTATTTT.